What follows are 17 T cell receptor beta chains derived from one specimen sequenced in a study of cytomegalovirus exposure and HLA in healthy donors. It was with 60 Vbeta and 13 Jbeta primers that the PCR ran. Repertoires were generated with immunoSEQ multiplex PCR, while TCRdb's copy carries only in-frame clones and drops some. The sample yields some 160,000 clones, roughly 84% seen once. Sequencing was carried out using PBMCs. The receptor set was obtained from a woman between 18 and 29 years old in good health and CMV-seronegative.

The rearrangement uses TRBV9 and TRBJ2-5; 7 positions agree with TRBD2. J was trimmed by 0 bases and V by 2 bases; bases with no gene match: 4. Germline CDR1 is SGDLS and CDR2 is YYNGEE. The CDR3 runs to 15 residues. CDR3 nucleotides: TGTGCCAGCAGCGTCTCGGGGGGATACCAAGAGACCCAGTACTTC. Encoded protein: CASSVSGGYQETQYF. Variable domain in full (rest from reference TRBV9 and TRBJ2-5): DSGVTQTPKHLITATGQRVTLRCSPRSGDLSVYWYQQSLDQGLQFLIQYYNGEERAKGNILERFSAQQFPDLHSELNLSSLELGDSALYFCASSVSGGYQETQYFGPGTRLLVL.

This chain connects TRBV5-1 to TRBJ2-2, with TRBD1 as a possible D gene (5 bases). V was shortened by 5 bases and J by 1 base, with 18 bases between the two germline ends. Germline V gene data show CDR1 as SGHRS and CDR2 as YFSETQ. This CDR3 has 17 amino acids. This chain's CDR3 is CASSFLTGSVNTGELFF. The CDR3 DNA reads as TGCGCCAGCAGTTTCCTTACAGGATCGGTGAACACCGGGGAGCTGTTTTTT.

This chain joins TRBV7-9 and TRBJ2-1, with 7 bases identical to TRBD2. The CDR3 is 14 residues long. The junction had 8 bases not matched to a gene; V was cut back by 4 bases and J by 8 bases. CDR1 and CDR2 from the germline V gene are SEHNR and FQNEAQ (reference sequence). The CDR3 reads CASSSKRGGDEQFF. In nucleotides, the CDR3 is TGTGCCAGCAGCTCGAAGCGGGGTGGGGATGAGCAGTTCTTC.

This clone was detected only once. The CDR3 DNA reads as TGTGCCAGCAGCCGCCCAGACCTAGCGGGGGCGAGAGATACGCAGTATTTT. This translates into CASSRPDLAGARDTQYF. V and J are TRBV7-9 and TRBJ2-3, with TRBD2 matching over 10 bases. The V segment lost 5 bases and the J segment 5 bases; nucleotides outside the gene matches: 13. CDR1 and CDR2 from the germline V gene are SEHNR and FQNEAQ (reference sequence). The CDR3 spans 17 residues.

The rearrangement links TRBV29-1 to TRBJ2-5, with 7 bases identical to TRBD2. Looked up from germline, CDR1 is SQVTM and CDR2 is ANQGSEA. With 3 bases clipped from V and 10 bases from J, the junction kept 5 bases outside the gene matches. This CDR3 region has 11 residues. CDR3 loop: CSVDGGRGQYF. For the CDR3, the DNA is TGCAGCGTTGATGGGGGGAGGGGCCAGTACTTC.

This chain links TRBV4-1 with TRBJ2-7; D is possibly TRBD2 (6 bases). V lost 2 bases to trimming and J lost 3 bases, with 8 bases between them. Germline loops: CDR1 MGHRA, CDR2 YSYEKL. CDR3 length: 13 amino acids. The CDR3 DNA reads TGCGCCAGCAGCCAATCCGGGAGCTACGAGCAGTACTTC. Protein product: CASSQSGSYEQYF.

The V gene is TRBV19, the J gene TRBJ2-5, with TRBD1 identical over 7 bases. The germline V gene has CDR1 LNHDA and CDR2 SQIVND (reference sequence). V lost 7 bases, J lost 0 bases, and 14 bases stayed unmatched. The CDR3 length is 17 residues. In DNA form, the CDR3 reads TGTGCCAGTAATAGTTTAGGAACAGGGGCGTACCAAGAGACCCAGTACTTC. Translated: CASNSLGTGAYQETQYF.

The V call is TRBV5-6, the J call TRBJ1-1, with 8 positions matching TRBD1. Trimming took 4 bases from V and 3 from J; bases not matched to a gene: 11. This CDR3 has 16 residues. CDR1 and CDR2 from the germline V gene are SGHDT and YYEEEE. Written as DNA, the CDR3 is TGTGCCAGCAGCCCCAGGGGGCGTAGGAAGGACACTGAAGCTTTCTTT. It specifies CASSPRGRRKDTEAFF.

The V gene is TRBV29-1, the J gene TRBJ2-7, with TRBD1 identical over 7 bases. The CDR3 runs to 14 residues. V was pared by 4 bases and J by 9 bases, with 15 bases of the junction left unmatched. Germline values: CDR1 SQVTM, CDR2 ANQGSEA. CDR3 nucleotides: TGCAGCGTTGTTCTGTGGACAGGCGCGACGGGGCAGTACTTC. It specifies CSVVLWTGATGQYF.

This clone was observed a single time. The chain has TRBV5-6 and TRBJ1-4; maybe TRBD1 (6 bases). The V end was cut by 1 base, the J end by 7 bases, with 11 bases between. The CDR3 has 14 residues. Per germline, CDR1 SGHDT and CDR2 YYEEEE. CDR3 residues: CASSLTGNGEKLFF. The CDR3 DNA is TGTGCCAGCAGCTTGACAGGGAACGGTGAAAAACTGTTTTTT.

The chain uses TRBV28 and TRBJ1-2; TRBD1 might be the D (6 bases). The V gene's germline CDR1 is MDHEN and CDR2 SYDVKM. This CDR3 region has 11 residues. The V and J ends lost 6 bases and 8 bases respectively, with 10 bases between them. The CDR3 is CASSRGRGYTF. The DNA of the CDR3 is TGTGCCAGCAGCAGGGGCCGGGGCTACACCTTC.

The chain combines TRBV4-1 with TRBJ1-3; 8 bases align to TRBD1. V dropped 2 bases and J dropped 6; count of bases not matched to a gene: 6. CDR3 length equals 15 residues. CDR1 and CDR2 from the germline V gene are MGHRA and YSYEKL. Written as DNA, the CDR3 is TGCGCCAGCAGCCAACTCGGGACAGGATTAAACACCATATATTTT. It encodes CASSQLGTGLNTIYF.

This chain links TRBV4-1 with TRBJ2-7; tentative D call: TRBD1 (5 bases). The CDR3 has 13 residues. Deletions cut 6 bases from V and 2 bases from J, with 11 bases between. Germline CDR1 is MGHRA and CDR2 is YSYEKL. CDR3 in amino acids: CASSRDRTYEQYF. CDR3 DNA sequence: TGCGCCAGCAGTCGAGACAGAACCTACGAGCAGTACTTC.

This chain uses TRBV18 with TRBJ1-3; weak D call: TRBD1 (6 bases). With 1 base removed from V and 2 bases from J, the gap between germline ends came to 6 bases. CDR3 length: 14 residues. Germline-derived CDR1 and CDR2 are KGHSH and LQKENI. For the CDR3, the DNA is TGTGCCAGCTCACCACAGGGGGCTGGAAACACCATATATTTT. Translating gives CASSPQGAGNTIYF.

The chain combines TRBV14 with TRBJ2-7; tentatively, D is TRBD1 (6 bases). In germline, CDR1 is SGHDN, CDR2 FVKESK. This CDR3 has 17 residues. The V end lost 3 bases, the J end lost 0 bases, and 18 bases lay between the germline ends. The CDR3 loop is CASSQAGGGPDSYEQYF. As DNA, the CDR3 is TGTGCCAGCAGCCAGGCTGGGGGCGGGCCCGACTCCTACGAGCAGTACTTC. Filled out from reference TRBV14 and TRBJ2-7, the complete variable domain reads EAGVTQFPSHSVIEKGQTVTLRCDPISGHDNLYWYRRVMGKEIKFLLHFVKESKQDESGMPNNRFLAERTGGTYSTLKVQPAELEDSGVYFCASSQAGGGPDSYEQYFGPGTRLTVT.

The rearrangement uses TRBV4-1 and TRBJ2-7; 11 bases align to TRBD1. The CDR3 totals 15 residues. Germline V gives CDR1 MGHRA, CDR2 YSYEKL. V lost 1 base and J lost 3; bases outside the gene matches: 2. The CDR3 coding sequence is TGCGCCAGCAGCCAAGCCGGGACAGGGGGCTACGAGCAGTACTTC. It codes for CASSQAGTGGYEQYF.

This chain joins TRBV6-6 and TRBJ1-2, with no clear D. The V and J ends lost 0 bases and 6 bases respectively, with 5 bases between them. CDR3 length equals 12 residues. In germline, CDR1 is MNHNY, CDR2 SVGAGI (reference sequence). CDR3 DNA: TGTGCCAGCAGTTACTCGAGTGATGGCTACACCTTC. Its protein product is CASSYSSDGYTF.